The clone carrying this T cell receptor (beta chain) is categorized as medium-sized (0.01 to 0.1%). These data belong to a study of cytomegalovirus exposure and HLA in healthy donors. Germline assignment: CDR1 MGHRA and CDR2 YSYEKL. The CDR3 has 13 amino acids. After removal of 1 base from V and 5 bases from J, the junction contained 1 base not matched to a gene. Clones were read by immunoSEQ multiplex PCR, and TCRdb kept only the in-frame ones, dropping some. The sample holds roughly 120,000 clones, about nine tenths seen once. The TCR comes from a man between 18 and 29 years old in good health and CMV-seropositive. Sequencing used PBMCs. The rearrangement joins TRBV4-1 to TRBJ2-7; 8 bases match TRBD2. CDR3 residues: CASSQGREDEQYF. The DNA for the CDR3 is TGCGCCAGCAGCCAAGGGCGGGAGGACGAGCAGTACTTC.